Shown below are 27 T cell receptor beta chains from a single sample sequenced in a study of T cell responses to AZD1222 COVID-19 vaccine. The table came from immunoSEQ multiplex PCR; TCRdb's copy has only in-frame clones and leaves some out. This sample carries 100,000 to 140,000 clones, roughly 90% of them seen once, and the ten largest clones take 8% to 10%. The sample in question was peripheral blood, obtained 28 days after the second AZD1222 dose. The origin of the receptors is an adult who received the AZD1222 COVID-19 vaccine.

The rearrangement links TRBV9 to TRBJ2-5; tentatively, D is TRBD2 (5 bases). This CDR3 region has 14 residues. V lost 3 bases, J lost 2 bases, and 11 bases lay in between. Germline V gives CDR1 SGDLS, CDR2 YYNGEE. As DNA, the CDR3 is TGTGCCAGCAGCGCCCGGGGTGGGCAAGAGACCCAGTACTTC. Translating it yields CASSARGGQETQYF. Combining the CDR3 with reference TRBV9 and TRBJ2-5 gives the whole variable domain DSGVTQTPKHLITATGQRVTLRCSPRSGDLSVYWYQQSLDQGLQFLIQYYNGEERAKGNILERFSAQQFPDLHSELNLSSLELGDSALYFCASSARGGQETQYFGPGTRLLVL.

The CDR3 is CASSFNSGSLDEQFF. The CDR3, as DNA: TGCGCCAGCAGCTTTAATAGCGGGAGCCTGGATGAGCAGTTCTTC. This chain links TRBV5-1 with TRBJ2-1, with TRBD2 matching over 9 bases. CDR1 and CDR2 from the germline V gene are SGHRS and YFSETQ. Germline trimming cut 2 bases from V and 8 bases from J; bases unmatched to any gene: 8. The CDR3 consists of 15 residues.

This chain uses TRBV19 with TRBJ1-5; tentatively, D is TRBD1 (5 bases). There are 14 residues in the CDR3. Germline-derived CDR1 and CDR2 are LNHDA and SQIVND (reference sequence). V lost 6 bases, J lost 1 base, and 10 bases lay in between. The CDR3 loop reads CASSQGWSNQPQHF. The CDR3 coding sequence is TGTGCCAGTAGCCAGGGTTGGAGCAATCAGCCCCAGCATTTT.

This chain uses TRBV18 with TRBJ1-5; D uncertain. V lost 3 bases, J lost 4 bases, and 10 bases lay in between. CDR3 size: 14 residues. CDR1 and CDR2 from the germline V gene are KGHSH and LQKENI. CDR3 protein: CASSPSGNNQPQHF. The CDR3 nucleotides read TGTGCCAGCTCACCCTCGGGCAATAATCAGCCCCAGCATTTT.

V is TRBV5-6 and J is TRBJ2-5; 9 bases align to TRBD2. CDR1 is SGHDT, CDR2 YYEEEE, per germline. V lost 4 bases, J lost 4 bases, and 8 bases stayed unmatched. The CDR3 covers 15 residues. CDR3 sequence (DNA): TGTGCCAGCAGCCCCGGCGGGAGGGCCACAGAGACCCAGTACTTC. Protein sequence: CASSPGGRATETQYF.

CDR3 residues: CASSKGSSGNTIYF. As DNA, the CDR3 is TGCGCCAGCAGTAAGGGAAGCTCTGGAAACACCATATATTTT. The chain combines TRBV5-1 with TRBJ1-3; no reliable D call. The CDR3 extends over 14 amino acids. The ends were cut back, 5 bases at V and 0 bases at J, with 9 bases in the middle. Germline V gene data show CDR1 as SGHRS and CDR2 as YFSETQ.

The V gene is TRBV28, the J gene TRBJ2-4, with D possibly being TRBD2 (6 bases). CDR1 MDHEN and CDR2 SYDVKM come from the germline V gene. There are 14 residues in the CDR3. The ends were cut back, 6 bases at V and 0 bases at J, with 9 bases in the middle. The CDR3: CASSPGLAKNIQYF. The CDR3 nucleotides are TGTGCCAGCAGCCCGGGACTAGCCAAAAACATTCAGTACTTC.

The rearrangement joins TRBV7-9 to TRBJ2-3; D not resolved. Germline-derived CDR1 and CDR2 are SEHNR and FQNEAQ (reference sequence). The CDR3 consists of 13 residues. V dropped 7 bases and J dropped 7 bases, with 15 bases sitting between them. DNA of the CDR3: TGTGCCAGCACCAAAGGTTTTATTAATACGCAGTATTTT. Translation gives CASTKGFINTQYF.

This clone turned up a few times. This chain uses TRBV11-3 with TRBJ2-1; 11 positions match TRBD2. The CDR3 runs 17 residues. V lost 5 bases, J lost 3 bases, and 9 bases stayed unmatched. Germline-derived CDR1 and CDR2 are SGHNT and YENEEA. CDR3 sequence reads: CASSPTPGTSGYNEQFF. Here the CDR3 DNA reads TGTGCCAGCAGCCCAACTCCCGGGACTAGCGGCTACAATGAGCAGTTCTTC.

At least ten counts were recorded for this clone. Other DNA sequences in this specimen translate into the identical CDR3. The V gene is TRBV27, the J gene TRBJ1-2; D is possibly TRBD1 (6 bases). The CDR3 contains 14 residues. The germline gives CDR1 MNHEY, CDR2 SMNVEV (reference sequence). Between the trimmed V and J ends, which lost 2 bases and 4 bases, there was a span of 11 bases. This CDR3 is CASSLSGQFYGYTF. CDR3 in DNA: TGTGCCAGCAGTTTAAGCGGACAGTTCTATGGCTACACCTTC.

This sequence joins TRBV3-1 (or the pseudogene TRBV3-2) and TRBJ2-7; 9 positions match TRBD1. V was clipped by 3 bases and J by 5 bases; unmatched bases: 8. Germline assignment: CDR1 LGHDT and CDR2 YNNKEL (reference sequence). There are 15 residues in the CDR3. The CDR3 region is CASSHSGTGLHEQYF. DNA of the CDR3: TGTGCCAGCAGCCATTCCGGGACAGGGCTCCACGAGCAGTACTTC.

The chain couples TRBV18 to TRBJ2-1; TRBD1 is a possible D gene (8 bases). The CDR3 runs to 16 residues. The germline gives CDR1 KGHSH, CDR2 LQKENI. The germline V and J ends were trimmed by 2 bases and 9 bases, with 20 bases remaining between them. The CDR3 DNA reads TGTGCCAGCTCACCAGGGAGGGGACAGGAAGGGGGTGAGCAGTTCTTC. Translated, it gives CASSPGRGQEGGEQFF.

The rearrangement uses TRBV7-8 and TRBJ1-1, with D unresolved. Germline values: CDR1 SGHVS, CDR2 FQNEAQ. The CDR3 totals 13 residues. V was trimmed by 2 bases and J by 8 bases, leaving 12 bases between them. DNA for the CDR3: TGTGCCAGCAGCTTACTTCACGGGTTGGAAGCTTTCTTT. Translating it yields CASSLLHGLEAFF. Using reference TRBV7-8 and TRBJ1-1 for the parts outside the CDR3, the full variable domain is GAGVSQSPRYKVAKRGQDVALRCDPISGHVSLFWYQQALGQGPEFLTYFQNEAQLDKSGLPSDRFFAERPEGSVSTLKIQRTQQEDSAVYLCASSLLHGLEAFFGQGTRLTVV.

This sequence joins TRBV7-9 and TRBJ1-2; 9 bases agree with TRBD1. Germline V gene sequence: CDR1 SEHNR, CDR2 FQNEAQ (reference sequence). The length of the CDR3 is 16 residues. The trim removed 5 bases at V and 6 bases at J, leaving 13 bases unmatched. CDR3 region: CASSLNTGTGNDGYTF. In nucleotides, the CDR3 is TGTGCCAGCAGCCTGAACACCGGGACAGGGAACGATGGCTACACCTTC.

J is TRBJ1-5 and V is TRBV3-1 (or the pseudogene TRBV3-2); 7 positions agree with TRBD1. Germline lookup yields CDR1 LGHDT and CDR2 YNNKEL (reference sequence). V lost 0 bases, J lost 7 bases, and 6 bases stayed unmatched. There are 15 residues in the CDR3. The DNA of the CDR3 is TGTGCCAGCAGCCAAGATAGCGGCAGGGGGCAGCCCCAGCATTTT. Its translation: CASSQDSGRGQPQHF.

The genes are TRBV6-5 and TRBJ1-6; no clear D. The V end lost 7 bases, the J end lost 4 bases, and 11 bases lay between the germline ends. The germline gives CDR1 MNHEY, CDR2 SVGAGI. This CDR3 is built from 14 residues. CDR3 loop: CASMGSAYNSPLHF. CDR3 in DNA: TGTGCCAGCATGGGGTCGGCTTATAATTCACCCCTCCACTTT.

In this sample, this clone turned up a few times. This sequence joins TRBV7-9 and TRBJ1-4; D remains ambiguous. The length of the CDR3 is 12 residues. Germline assignment: CDR1 SEHNR and CDR2 FQNEAQ (reference sequence). The V and J ends lost 1 base and 7 bases respectively, with 4 bases between them. The CDR3 protein is CASSLDIEKLFF. In DNA, the CDR3 is TGTGCCAGCAGCTTAGATATTGAAAAACTGTTTTTT.

This clone appeared once. The chain joins TRBV19 to TRBJ2-1; the D gene is possibly TRBD2 (5 bases). This CDR3 region has 12 residues. V lost 3 bases and J lost 8, with 8 bases in between. From germline, CDR1 is LNHDA and CDR2 SQIVND (reference sequence). CDR3 in amino acids: CASSMRADEQFF. CDR3 coding DNA: TGTGCCAGTAGTATGCGGGCGGATGAGCAGTTCTTC.

This chain uses TRBV24-1 with TRBJ2-2; D is ambiguous. This CDR3 has 14 amino acids. V gave up 1 base and J gave up 3 bases, with 5 bases separating them. From germline, CDR1 is KGHDR and CDR2 SFDVKD. In DNA, the CDR3 is TGTGCCACCAGTGATTTCCGGGACACCGGGGAGCTGTTTTTT. Protein product: CATSDFRDTGELFF.

The J gene is TRBJ2-5, the V gene TRBV11-2; no clear D gene. Trimming stripped 1 base from V and 0 bases from J, with 12 bases between. The germline CDR1 and CDR2 sequences are SGHAT and FQNNGV. This CDR3 contains 16 residues. As DNA, the CDR3 is TGTGCCAGCAGCTTAGTCCCCGGTTCCGACCAAGAGACCCAGTACTTC. It codes for CASSLVPGSDQETQYF.

DNA of the CDR3: TGTGCCAGCACCCCCATGATGGGGCGAGAGACCCAGTACTTC. Its translation: CASTPMMGRETQYF. The V call is TRBV3-1 (or the pseudogene TRBV3-2), the J call TRBJ2-5; D might be TRBD1 (5 bases). The germline gives CDR1 LGHDT, CDR2 YNNKEL (reference sequence). The CDR3 spans 14 residues. Trimming took off 7 bases at V and 4 bases at J, with 16 bases between the two ends.

This chain joins TRBV5-6 and TRBJ2-7; D remains ambiguous. This CDR3 has 11 amino acids. The V end lost 4 bases, the J end lost 5 bases, and 7 bases lay between the germline ends. Germline-derived CDR1 and CDR2 are SGHDT and YYEEEE. As DNA, the CDR3 is TGTGCCAGCAGCAATTCTCACGAGCAGTACTTC. It translates to CASSNSHEQYF. Full variable domain (missing parts from reference TRBV5-6 and TRBJ2-7): DAGVTQSPTHLIKTRGQQVTLRCSPKSGHDTVSWYQQALGQGPQFIFQYYEEEERQRGNFPDRFSGHQFPNYSSELNVNALLLGDSALYLCASSNSHEQYFGPGTRLTVT.

The rearrangement uses TRBV7-9 and TRBJ1-1; 12 positions agree with TRBD1. CDR1 SEHNR and CDR2 FQNEAQ come from the germline V gene (reference sequence). Trimming cost V 5 bases and J 7 bases; bases outside gene matches: 11. CDR3 length equals 16 residues. The CDR3 region is CASSLHGTGGIDEAFF. In DNA, the CDR3 is TGTGCCAGCAGCCTACACGGGACAGGGGGCATTGATGAAGCTTTCTTT.

V gene TRBV25-1 combines with J gene TRBJ1-2; possibly TRBD1 for D (5 bases). CDR1 is MGHDK, CDR2 SYGVNS, per germline. V dropped 3 bases and J dropped 8 bases, with 13 bases sitting between them. There are 13 residues in the CDR3. CDR3 coding DNA: TGTGCCAGCAGTGAGGGACCCATGCGAGGCTACACCTTC. Its translation is CASSEGPMRGYTF.

The gene calls are TRBV5-1 and TRBJ2-7, with 9 bases fitting TRBD2. From germline, CDR1 is SGHRS and CDR2 YFSETQ. V lost 0 bases, J lost 3 bases, and 4 bases stayed unmatched. The CDR3 covers 15 residues. The CDR3 DNA reads TGCGCCAGCAGCTTGGCGCGGGGGGGAAACTACGAGCAGTACTTC. It translates to CASSLARGGNYEQYF.

In its sample, this clone was seen a few times. V and J are TRBV4-1 and TRBJ1-5, with 8 bases identical to TRBD1. The J segment lost 1 base and the V segment lost 1 base, leaving 3 bases of the junction unmatched. The germline V gene encodes CDR1 MGHRA and CDR2 YSYEKL. The CDR3 spans 16 residues. The CDR3 DNA reads TGCGCCAGCAGCCAAGTACAGGGGGGAAGCAATCAGCCCCAGCATTTT. This translates into CASSQVQGGSNQPQHF.

The chain recombines TRBV5-1 with TRBJ2-2, with D possibly TRBD1 on 6 matching bases. The germline V and J ends were trimmed by 3 bases and 5 bases, with 8 bases remaining between them. This CDR3 spans 13 amino acids. The germline CDR1 and CDR2 sequences are SGHRS and YFSETQ. The CDR3 is CASSSGVTGELFF. The DNA for the CDR3 is TGCGCCAGCAGCTCAGGGGTTACCGGGGAGCTGTTTTTT.